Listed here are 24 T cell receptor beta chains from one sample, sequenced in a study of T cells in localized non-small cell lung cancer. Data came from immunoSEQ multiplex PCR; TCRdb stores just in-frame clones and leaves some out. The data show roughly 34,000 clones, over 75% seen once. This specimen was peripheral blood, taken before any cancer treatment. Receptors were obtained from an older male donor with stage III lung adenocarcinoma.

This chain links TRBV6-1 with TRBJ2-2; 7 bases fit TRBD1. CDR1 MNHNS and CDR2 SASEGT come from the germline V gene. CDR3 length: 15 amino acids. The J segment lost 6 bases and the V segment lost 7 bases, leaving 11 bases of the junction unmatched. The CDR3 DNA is TGTGCCAGCACTCCGCTCGGGACAGCGGCCGGGGAGCTGTTTTTT. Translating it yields CASTPLGTAAGELFF.

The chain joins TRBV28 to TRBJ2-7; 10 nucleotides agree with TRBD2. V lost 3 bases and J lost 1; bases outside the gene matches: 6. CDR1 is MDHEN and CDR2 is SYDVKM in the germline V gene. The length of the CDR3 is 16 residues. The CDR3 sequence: CASSFASGGASYEQYF. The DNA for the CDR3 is TGTGCCAGCAGTTTCGCGAGCGGGGGGGCGTCCTACGAGCAGTACTTC. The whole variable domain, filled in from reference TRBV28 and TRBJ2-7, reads DVKVTQSSRYLVKRTGEKVFLECVQDMDHENMFWYRQDPGLGLRLIYFSYDVKMKEKGDIPEGYSVSREKKERFSLILESASTNQTSMYLCASSFASGGASYEQYFGPGTRLTVT.

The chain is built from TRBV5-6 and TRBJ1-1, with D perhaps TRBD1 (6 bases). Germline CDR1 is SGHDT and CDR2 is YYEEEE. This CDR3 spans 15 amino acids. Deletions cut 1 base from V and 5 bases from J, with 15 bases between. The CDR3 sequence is CASSLITQGGTEAFF. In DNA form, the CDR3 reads TGTGCCAGCAGCTTGATAACCCAAGGGGGGACTGAAGCTTTCTTT.

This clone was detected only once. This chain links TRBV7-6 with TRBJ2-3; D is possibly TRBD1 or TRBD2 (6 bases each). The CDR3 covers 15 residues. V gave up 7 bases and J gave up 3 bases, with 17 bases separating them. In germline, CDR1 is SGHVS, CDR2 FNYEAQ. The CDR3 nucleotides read TGTGCCAGCAACCTGGGAACAGGGAGGACAGATACGCAGTATTTT. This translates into CASNLGTGRTDTQYF.

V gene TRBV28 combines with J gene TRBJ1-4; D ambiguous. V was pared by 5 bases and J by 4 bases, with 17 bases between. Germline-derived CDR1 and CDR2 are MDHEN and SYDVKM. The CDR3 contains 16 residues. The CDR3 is CASSGVGGFGNEKLFF. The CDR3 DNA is TGTGCCAGCAGTGGGGTTGGAGGATTTGGTAATGAAAAACTGTTTTTT.

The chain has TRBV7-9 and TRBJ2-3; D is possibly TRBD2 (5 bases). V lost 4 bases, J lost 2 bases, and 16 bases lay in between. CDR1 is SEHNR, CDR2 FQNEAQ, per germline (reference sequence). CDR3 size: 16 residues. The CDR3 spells CASSSSDSPSTDTQYF. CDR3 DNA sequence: TGTGCCAGCAGCTCATCGGACTCCCCTTCCACAGATACGCAGTATTTT.

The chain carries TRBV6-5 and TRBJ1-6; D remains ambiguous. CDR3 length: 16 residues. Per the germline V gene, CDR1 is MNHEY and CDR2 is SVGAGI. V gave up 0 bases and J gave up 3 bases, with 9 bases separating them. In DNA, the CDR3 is TGTGCCAGCAGTTACTCTGGACGGATCTATAATTCACCCCTCCACTTT. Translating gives CASSYSGRIYNSPLHF.

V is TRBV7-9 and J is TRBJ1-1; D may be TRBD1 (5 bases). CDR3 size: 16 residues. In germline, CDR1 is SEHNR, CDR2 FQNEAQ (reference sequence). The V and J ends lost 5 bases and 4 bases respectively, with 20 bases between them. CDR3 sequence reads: CASSPNQGQGVTEAFF. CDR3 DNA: TGTGCCAGCAGCCCAAATCAAGGGCAGGGTGTCACTGAAGCTTTCTTT.

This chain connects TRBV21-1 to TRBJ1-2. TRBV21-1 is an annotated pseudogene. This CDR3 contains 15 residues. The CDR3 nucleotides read TGTGCCAGCAGTCGAATGGGGAGGGGAAGCTATGGCTACACCTTC. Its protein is CASSRMGRGSYGYTF.

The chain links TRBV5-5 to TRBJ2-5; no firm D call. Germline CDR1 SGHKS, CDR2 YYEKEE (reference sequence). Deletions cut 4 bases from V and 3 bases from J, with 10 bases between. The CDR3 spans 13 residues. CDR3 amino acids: CASSPQPKETQYF. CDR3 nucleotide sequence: TGTGCCAGCAGCCCGCAACCAAAAGAGACCCAGTACTTC.

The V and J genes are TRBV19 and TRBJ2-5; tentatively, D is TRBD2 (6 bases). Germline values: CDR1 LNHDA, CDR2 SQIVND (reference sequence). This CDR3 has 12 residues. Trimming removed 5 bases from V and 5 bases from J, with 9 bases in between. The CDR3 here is CASSASVETQYF. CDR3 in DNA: TGTGCCAGTAGTGCTAGCGTGGAGACCCAGTACTTC.

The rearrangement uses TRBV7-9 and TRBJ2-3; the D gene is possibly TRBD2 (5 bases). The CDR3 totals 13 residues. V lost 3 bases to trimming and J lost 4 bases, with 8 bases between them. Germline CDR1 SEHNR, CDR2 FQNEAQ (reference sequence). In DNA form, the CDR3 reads TGTGCCAGCAGCTTGGCCGGGGCAGATACGCAGTATTTT. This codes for CASSLAGADTQYF.

Written as DNA, the CDR3 is TGTGCCAGCAGCTTCTTTAATTCACCCCTCCACTTT. This translates into CASSFFNSPLHF. The chain joins TRBV11-2 to TRBJ1-6; D remains ambiguous. The CDR3 is made up of 12 amino acids. CDR1 and CDR2 (germline): SGHAT, FQNNGV. V lost 3 bases and J lost 6, with 3 bases in between.

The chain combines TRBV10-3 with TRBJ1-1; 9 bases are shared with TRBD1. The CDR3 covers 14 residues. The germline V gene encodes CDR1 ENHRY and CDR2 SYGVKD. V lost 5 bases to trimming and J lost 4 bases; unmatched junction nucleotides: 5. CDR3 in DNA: TGTGCCATCAGTTTGGACAGGGGTGGCACTGAAGCTTTCTTT. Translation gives CAISLDRGGTEAFF.

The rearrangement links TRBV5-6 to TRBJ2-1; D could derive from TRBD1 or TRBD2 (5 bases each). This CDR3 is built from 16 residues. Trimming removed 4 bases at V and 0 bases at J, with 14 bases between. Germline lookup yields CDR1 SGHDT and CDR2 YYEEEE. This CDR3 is CASSPDRGASYNEQFF. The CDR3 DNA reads TGTGCCAGCAGCCCGGACCGAGGGGCCTCCTACAATGAGCAGTTCTTC.

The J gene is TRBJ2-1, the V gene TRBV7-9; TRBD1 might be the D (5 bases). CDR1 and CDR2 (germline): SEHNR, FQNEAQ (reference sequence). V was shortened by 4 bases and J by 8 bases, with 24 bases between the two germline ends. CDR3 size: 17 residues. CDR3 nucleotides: TGTGCCAGCAGCTCCCCACGAGACAGATATTCTTGGGATGAGCAGTTCTTC. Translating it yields CASSSPRDRYSWDEQFF.

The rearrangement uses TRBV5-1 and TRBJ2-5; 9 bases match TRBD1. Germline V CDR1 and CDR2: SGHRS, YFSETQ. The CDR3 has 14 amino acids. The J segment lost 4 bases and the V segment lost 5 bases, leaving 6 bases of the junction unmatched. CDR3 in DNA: TGCGCCAGCAGAGGACAGGGGTTGGGAGAGACCCAGTACTTC. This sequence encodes CASRGQGLGETQYF.

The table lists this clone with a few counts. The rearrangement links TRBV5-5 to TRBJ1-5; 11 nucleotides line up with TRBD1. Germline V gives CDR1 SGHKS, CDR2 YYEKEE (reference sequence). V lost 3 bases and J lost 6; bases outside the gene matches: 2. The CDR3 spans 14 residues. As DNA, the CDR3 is TGTGCCAGCAGCTGGACAGGGGGCGGTCAGCCCCAGCATTTT. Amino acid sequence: CASSWTGGGQPQHF.

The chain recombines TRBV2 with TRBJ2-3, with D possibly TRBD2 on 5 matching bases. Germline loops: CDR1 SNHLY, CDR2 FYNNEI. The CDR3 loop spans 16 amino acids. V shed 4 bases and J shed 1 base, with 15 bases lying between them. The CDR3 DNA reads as TGTGCCAGCAGTGCGCAACTAGTTCCTGGCACAGATACGCAGTATTTT. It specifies CASSAQLVPGTDTQYF. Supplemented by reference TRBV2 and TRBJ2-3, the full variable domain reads EPEVTQTPSHQVTQMGQEVILRCVPISNHLYFYWYRQILGQKVEFLVSFYNNEISEKSEIFDDQFSVERPDGSNFTLKIRSTKLEDSAMYFCASSAQLVPGTDTQYFGPGTRLTVL.

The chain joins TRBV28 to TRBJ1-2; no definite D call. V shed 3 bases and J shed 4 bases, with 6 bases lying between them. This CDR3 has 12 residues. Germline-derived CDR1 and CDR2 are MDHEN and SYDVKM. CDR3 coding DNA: TGTGCCAGCAGTTTTACAGCCTATGGCTACACCTTC. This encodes CASSFTAYGYTF.

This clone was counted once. The CDR3 loop is CSVVGGPTTVGYTF. DNA of the CDR3: TGCAGCGTTGTGGGGGGGCCCACCACCGTGGGCTACACCTTC. The genes are TRBV29-1 and TRBJ1-2; the D gene is possibly TRBD1 (6 bases). Germline V gene lookup returns CDR1 SQVTM and CDR2 ANQGSEA. Deletions cut 4 bases from V and 8 bases from J, with 20 bases between. The CDR3 extends over 14 amino acids.

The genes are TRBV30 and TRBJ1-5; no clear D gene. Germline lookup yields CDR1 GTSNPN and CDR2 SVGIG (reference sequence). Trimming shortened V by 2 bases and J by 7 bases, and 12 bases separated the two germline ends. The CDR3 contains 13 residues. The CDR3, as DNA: TGTGCCTGGAGTATTTCCCCCGGACAGCCCCAGCATTTT. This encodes CAWSISPGQPQHF.

CDR3 region: CASRPRGANEKLFF. The CDR3 coding sequence is TGTGCCAGCAGACCCAGGGGCGCGAATGAAAAACTGTTTTTT. This rearrangement joins TRBV6-5 to TRBJ1-4; D possibly corresponds to TRBD1 (6 bases). Germline CDR1 MNHEY, CDR2 SVGAGI. The V gene lost 6 bases and the J gene lost 5 bases, with 13 bases spanning the gap. The CDR3 loop spans 14 amino acids.

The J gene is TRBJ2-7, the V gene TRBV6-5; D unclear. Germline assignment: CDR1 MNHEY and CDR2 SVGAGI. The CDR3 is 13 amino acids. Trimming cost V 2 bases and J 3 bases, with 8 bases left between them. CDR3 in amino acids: CASSYPPIYEQYF. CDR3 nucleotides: TGTGCCAGCAGTTACCCACCCATCTACGAGCAGTACTTC.